The present entry profiles one TCR beta chain with its context. This sample was taken from a study of blood T cell repertoires in COVID-19. On the study more broadly: PBMCs, B-cell-depleted T cells, or T cells were the source of the cDNA or gDNA that made up the material.

The V end lost 7 bases, the J end lost 5 bases, and 8 bases lay between the germline ends. Germline loops: CDR1 MDHEN, CDR2 SYDVKM. This CDR3 contains 12 residues. In the authors' methods: Reference gene primer amplification yielded estimated nucleated cell counts. Sequencing was performed with immunoSEQ multiplex PCR; in TCRdb, only in-frame clones are kept and a portion is missing. The V and J calls and clone size were taken over from that table, and D and trimming were inferred from the DNA. The sample shows 90,000 to 120,000 clones, roughly 88% of them seen only once. This sequence originates from a man aged 50 to 59 with active or convalescent COVID-19. Source material: peripheral blood. This chain connects TRBV28 to TRBJ1-4; possibly TRBD1 for D (6 bases). The CDR3, as DNA: TGTGCCAGCACCGGACAGAATGAAAAACTGTTTTTT. This codes for CASTGQNEKLFF.